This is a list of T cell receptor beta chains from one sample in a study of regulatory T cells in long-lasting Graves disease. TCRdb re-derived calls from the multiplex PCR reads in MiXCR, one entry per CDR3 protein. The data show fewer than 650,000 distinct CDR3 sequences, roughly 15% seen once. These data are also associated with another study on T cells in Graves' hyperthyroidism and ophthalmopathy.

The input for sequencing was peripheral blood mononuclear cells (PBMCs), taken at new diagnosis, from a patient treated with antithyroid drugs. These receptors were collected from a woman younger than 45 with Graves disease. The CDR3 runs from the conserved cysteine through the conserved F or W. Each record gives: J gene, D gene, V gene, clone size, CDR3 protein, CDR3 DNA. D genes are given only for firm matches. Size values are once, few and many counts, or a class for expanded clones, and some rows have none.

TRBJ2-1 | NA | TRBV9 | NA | CASSAEAGQRDEQFF | TGTGCCAGCAGCGCTGAAGCGGGACAAAGGGATGAGCAGTTCTTC
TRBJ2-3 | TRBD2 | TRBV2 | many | CASSERGLATDTQYF | TGTGCCAGCAGCGAACGGGGACTAGCAACAGATACGCAGTATTTT
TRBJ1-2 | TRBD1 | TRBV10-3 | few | CAISEGRGKGYTF | TGTGCCATCAGTGAGGGCAGGGGGAAAGGCTACACCTTC
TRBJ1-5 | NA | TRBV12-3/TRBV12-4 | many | CASSFSDSYQPQHF | TGTGCCAGCAGTTTTTCGGACTCCTATCAGCCCCAGCATTTT
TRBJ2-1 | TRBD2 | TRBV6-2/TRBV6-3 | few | CASSGNAAGGYNEQFF | TGTGCCAGCAGTGGAAATGCGGCGGGGGGATACAATGAGCAGTTCTTC
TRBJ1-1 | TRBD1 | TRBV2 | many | CASSTLQGDAEAFF | TGTGCCAGCAGTACTTTACAGGGGGACGCTGAAGCTTTCTTT
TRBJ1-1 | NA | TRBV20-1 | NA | CSANRGLGNTEAFF | TGCAGTGCTAATCGGGGACTTGGGAACACTGAAGCTTTCTTT
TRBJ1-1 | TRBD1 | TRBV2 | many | CASSEDRGRGTEAFF | TGTGCCAGCAGTGAAGACAGGGGGCGAGGCACTGAAGCTTTCTTT
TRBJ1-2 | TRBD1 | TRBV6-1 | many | CASSPTGTGGGYTF | TGTGCCAGCAGCCCTACCGGGACAGGGGGCGGCTACACCTTC
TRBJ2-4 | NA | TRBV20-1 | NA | CGMEYSAENIQYF | TGCGGAATGGAGTACTCAGCGGAAAACATTCAGTACTTC
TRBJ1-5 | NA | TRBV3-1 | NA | CASSQANNQPQHF | TGTGCCAGCAGCCAGGCGAACAATCAGCCCCAGCATTTT
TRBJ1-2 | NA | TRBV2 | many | CASSEPLQGDYGYTF | TGTGCCAGCAGTGAACCGCTGCAAGGAGACTATGGCTACACCTTC
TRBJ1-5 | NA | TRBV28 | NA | CASSLIIGYQPQHF | TGTGCCAGCAGTTTGATCATAGGTTATCAGCCCCAGCATTTT
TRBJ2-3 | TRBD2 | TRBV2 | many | CASSRRTSGTGDTQYF | TGTGCCAGCAGTCGAAGGACTAGCGGGACCGGAGATACGCAGTATTTT
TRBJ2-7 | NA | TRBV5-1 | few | CASSSSGDYEQYF | TGCGCCAGCAGCTCATCCGGGGACTACGAGCAGTACTTC
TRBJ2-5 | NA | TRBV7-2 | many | CASSLAGEGNQETQYF | TGTGCCAGCAGCTTAGCCGGTGAGGGGAACCAAGAGACCCAGTACTTC
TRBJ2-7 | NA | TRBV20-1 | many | CSATSRERVNYEQYF | TGCAGTGCCACCTCGAGGGAGCGGGTCAACTACGAGCAGTACTTC
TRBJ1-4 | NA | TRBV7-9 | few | CASSRPNEKLFF | TGTGCCAGCAGCCGGCCCAATGAAAAACTGTTTTTT
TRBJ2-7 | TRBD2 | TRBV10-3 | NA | CAISGTSGLGQYF | TGTGCCATCTCCGGGACTAGCGGTCTCGGGCAGTACTTC
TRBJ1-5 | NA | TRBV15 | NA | CATSRVNRRGSSNQPQHF | TGTGCCACCAGCAGAGTTAATCGACGGGGAAGTAGCAATCAGCCCCAGCATTTT
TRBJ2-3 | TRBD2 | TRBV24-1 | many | CATSDLPASGRPDTQYF | TGTGCCACCAGTGATTTGCCGGCTAGCGGGAGACCAGATACGCAGTATTTT
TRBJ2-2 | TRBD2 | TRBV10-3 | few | CASSGGAGELFF | TGTGCCAGCTCGGGGGGGGCCGGGGAGCTGTTTTTT
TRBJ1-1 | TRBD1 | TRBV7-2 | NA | CASSFATPTGTEAFF | TGTGCCAGCAGCTTCGCAACCCCGACAGGGACTGAAGCTTTCTTT
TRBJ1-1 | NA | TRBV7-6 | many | CASSLGSWTEAFF | TGTGCCAGCAGCTTAGGTTCCTGGACTGAAGCTTTCTTT
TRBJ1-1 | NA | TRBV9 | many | CASSAFNTGEAFF | TGTGCCAGCAGCGCCTTTAACACAGGTGAAGCTTTCTTT
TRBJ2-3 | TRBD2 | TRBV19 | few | CASIAGDTQYF | TGTGCCAGTATAGCGGGAGATACGCAGTATTTT
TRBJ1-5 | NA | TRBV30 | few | CAWSHNSNQPQHF | TGTGCCTGGAGTCATAATAGCAATCAGCCCCAGCATTTT
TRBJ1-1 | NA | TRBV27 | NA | CASSRGIGDAFF | TGTGCCAGCAGCCGTGGAATAGGGGACGCTTTCTTT
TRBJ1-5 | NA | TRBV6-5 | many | CASSYLRGIGNQPQHF | TGTGCCAGCAGTTACCTCCGGGGGATAGGCAATCAGCCCCAGCATTTT
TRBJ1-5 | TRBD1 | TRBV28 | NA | CASSGSGTGSSNQPQHF | TGTGCCAGCAGTGGCTCCGGGACAGGGTCCTCCAATCAGCCCCAGCATTTT